The 5 T cell receptor beta chains in this list originate from one sample, sequenced in a study of blood T cell repertoires in COVID-19 (dated by TCRdb to about 2020). To prepare the library, the immunoSEQ multiplex PCR assay was applied. TCRdb took this table from immuneACCESS and kept in-frame rearrangements with V and J called. Such tables lack part of the clones; where checked against another copy, unresolved V genes explain under half of the gap, and the rest is unexplained. This sample gives some 100,000 clones in total; 84% of them show up just once. Jointly, the top ten make up 5.5% to 8.5% of the sample. Material: peripheral blood. The receptors stem from a woman between 50 and 59 years old with acute or convalescent COVID-19.

This chain uses TRBV10-2 with TRBJ1-1; 7 bases map to TRBD1. The CDR3 contains 14 residues. The germline V gene has CDR1 WSHSY and CDR2 SAAADI. V was clipped by 6 bases and J by 3 bases; unmatched bases: 7. The CDR3 reads CASRRGPIYTEAFF. CDR3 DNA sequence: TGCGCCAGCAGGAGGGGGCCCATATACACTGAAGCTTTCTTT.

The V and J genes are TRBV25-1 and TRBJ1-2; D unclear. Germline assignment: CDR1 MGHDK and CDR2 SYGVNS. The CDR3 extends over 13 amino acids. The V gene lost 2 bases and the J gene lost 4 bases, with 8 bases spanning the gap. The CDR3 loop reads CASSEEKVYGYTF. As DNA, the CDR3 is TGTGCCAGCAGTGAAGAGAAAGTCTATGGCTACACCTTC.

The rearrangement uses TRBV6-4 and TRBJ2-7; TRBD1 matches at 8 bases. Per germline, CDR1 MRHNA and CDR2 SNTAGT. The CDR3 covers 17 residues. Germline trimming cut 2 bases from V and 3 bases from J; bases unmatched to any gene: 12. CDR3 DNA sequence: TGTGCCAGCAGTGACACACGGGGGACAGGCGAAAACTACGAGCAGTACTTC. It specifies CASSDTRGTGENYEQYF.

The V call is TRBV6-5, the J call TRBJ1-1; tentatively, D is TRBD1 (5 bases). CDR3 length equals 14 residues. Germline CDR1 is MNHEY and CDR2 is SVGAGI. The V end lost 7 bases, the J end lost 4 bases, and 16 bases lay between the germline ends. The CDR3 region has the DNA TGTGCCAGCACCTCACGGGGGGTGAGCACTGAAGCTTTCTTT. This encodes CASTSRGVSTEAFF.

V is TRBV18 and J is TRBJ2-7; 9 bases agree with TRBD1. Losses at the gene ends were 1 base for V and 2 bases for J; bases not matched to a gene: 6. The CDR3 totals 16 residues. Germline lookup yields CDR1 KGHSH and CDR2 LQKENI. CDR3 DNA: TGTGCCAGCTCACCACAGAGGACAGGGGCAGCCTACGAGCAGTACTTC. Amino acid sequence: CASSPQRTGAAYEQYF.